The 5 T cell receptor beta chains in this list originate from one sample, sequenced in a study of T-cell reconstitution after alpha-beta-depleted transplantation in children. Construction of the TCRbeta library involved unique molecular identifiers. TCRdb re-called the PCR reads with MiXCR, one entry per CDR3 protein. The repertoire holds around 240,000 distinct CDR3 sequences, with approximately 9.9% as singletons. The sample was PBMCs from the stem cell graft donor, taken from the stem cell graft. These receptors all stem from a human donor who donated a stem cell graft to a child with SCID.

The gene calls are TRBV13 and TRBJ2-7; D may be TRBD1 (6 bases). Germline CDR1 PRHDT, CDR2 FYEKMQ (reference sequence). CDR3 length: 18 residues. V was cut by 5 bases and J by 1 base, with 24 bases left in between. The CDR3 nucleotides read TGTGCCAGCAGCCATAACTTATACCAACAGGGTCCTTCCTACGAGCAGTACTTC. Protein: CASSHNLYQQGPSYEQYF.

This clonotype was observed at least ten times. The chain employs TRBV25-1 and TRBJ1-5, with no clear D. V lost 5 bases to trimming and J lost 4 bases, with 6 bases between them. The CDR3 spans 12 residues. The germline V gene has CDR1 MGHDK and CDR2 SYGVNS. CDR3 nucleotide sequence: TGTGCCAGCAGTACAACAAATCAGCCCCAGCATTTT. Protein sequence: CASSTTNQPQHF. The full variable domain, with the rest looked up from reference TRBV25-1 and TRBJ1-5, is EADIYQTPRYLVIGTGKKITLECSQTMGHDKMYWYQQDPGMELHLIHYSYGVNSTEKGDLSSESTVSRIRTEHFPLTLESARPSHTSQYLCASSTTNQPQHFGDGTRLSIL.

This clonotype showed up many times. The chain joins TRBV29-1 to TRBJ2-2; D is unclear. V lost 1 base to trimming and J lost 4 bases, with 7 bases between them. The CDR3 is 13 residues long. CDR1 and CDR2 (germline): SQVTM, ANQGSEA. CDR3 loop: CSVEGQGTGELFF. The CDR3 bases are TGCAGCGTTGAAGGACAAGGCACCGGGGAGCTGTTTTTT.

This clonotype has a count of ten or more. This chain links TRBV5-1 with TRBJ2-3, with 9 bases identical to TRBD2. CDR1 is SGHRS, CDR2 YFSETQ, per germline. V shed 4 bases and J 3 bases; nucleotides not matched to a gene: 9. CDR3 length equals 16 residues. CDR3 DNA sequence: TGCGCCAGCAGCCCCCTCCTAGCGGGGACTACAGATACGCAGTATTTT. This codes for CASSPLLAGTTDTQYF.

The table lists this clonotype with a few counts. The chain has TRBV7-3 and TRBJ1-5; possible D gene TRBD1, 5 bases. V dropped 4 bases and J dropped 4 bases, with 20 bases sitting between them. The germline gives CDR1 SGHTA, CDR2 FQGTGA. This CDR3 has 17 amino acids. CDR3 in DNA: TGTGCCAGCAGCTCCGCGAGTCGGCTCCCAGGGAATCAGCCCCAGCATTTT. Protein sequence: CASSSASRLPGNQPQHF.